The next 25 T cell receptor beta chains were all read from a single sample in a study of blood T cell repertoires in COVID-19. Data came from immunoSEQ multiplex PCR; TCRdb stores just in-frame clones and leaves some out. The sample yields about 77,000 clones, approximately 90% seen once. The specimen sequenced was peripheral blood. Source of these receptors: an elderly woman with acute or convalescent COVID-19.

A few counts support this clone. V usage is TRBV19 and J usage is TRBJ1-2; TRBD1 agrees at 12 bases. Germline V gene lookup returns CDR1 LNHDA and CDR2 SQIVND (reference sequence). The J segment lost 8 bases and the V segment lost 11 bases, leaving 9 bases of the junction unmatched. This CDR3 contains 13 residues. CDR3 residues: CAAEGQGARGYTF. CDR3 nucleotides: TGTGCCGCCGAGGGACAGGGGGCTAGAGGCTACACCTTC. The full variable domain, completed using reference TRBV19 and TRBJ1-2, is DGGITQSPKYLFRKEGQNVTLSCEQNLNHDAMYWYRQDPGQGLRLIYYSQIVNDFQKGDIAEGYSVSREKKESFPLTVTSAQKNPTAFYLCAAEGQGARGYTFGSGTRLTVV.

V usage is TRBV4-2 and J usage is TRBJ1-2, with 7 bases identical to TRBD1. Trimming cost V 0 bases and J 6 bases; bases outside gene matches: 13. CDR1 and CDR2 (germline): LGHNA, YNFKEQ. The CDR3 is 17 residues long. The CDR3 nucleotides read TGTGCCAGCAGCCAAGATCTTGCGGGCAGGGGGTTAAATGGCTACACCTTC. This codes for CASSQDLAGRGLNGYTF.

This sequence joins TRBV11-2 and TRBJ2-5; TRBD1 matches at 7 bases. V was pared by 5 bases and J by 5 bases, with 14 bases of the junction left unmatched. The CDR3 spans 16 residues. Germline V gene lookup returns CDR1 SGHAT and CDR2 FQNNGV. CDR3 nucleotides: TGTGCCAGCAGCGGACTGGACAGGCGGGTAGGGGAGACCCAGTACTTC. Residues: CASSGLDRRVGETQYF.

DNA of the CDR3: TGTGCCAGTAGTGCCGGACAGGGTCGGCCCTCACATCCCTATGGCTACACCTTC. This codes for CASSAGQGRPSHPYGYTF. The V gene is TRBV19, the J gene TRBJ1-2; 8 bases fit TRBD1. The CDR3 has 18 residues. The germline CDR1 and CDR2 sequences are LNHDA and SQIVND (reference sequence). With 5 bases clipped from V and 4 bases from J, the junction kept 18 bases outside the gene matches.

This clone is a singleton in its sample. Germline is not matched at one junction end, which may reflect a read error. J is TRBJ2-7 and V is TRBV6-6; possible D gene TRBD1, 6 bases. The CDR3 is 13 amino acids. The germline gives CDR1 MNHNY, CDR2 SVGAGI (reference sequence). The CDR3 DNA is TGTGCCAGCAGTAACTCAGGGGTCTACGAGCAGTACTTC. It yields the protein CASSNSGVYEQYF.

The chain is built from TRBV5-4 and TRBJ2-7; TRBD2 matches at 9 bases. This CDR3 has 14 residues. CDR1 SGHNT and CDR2 YYREEE come from the germline V gene (reference sequence). The ends lost 5 bases at V and 0 bases at J; junction bases unmatched: 3. The CDR3 nucleotides are TGTGCCAGCAGAACTAGCGGGCGCTCCTACGAGCAGTACTTC. Residues: CASRTSGRSYEQYF.

The genes are TRBV5-1 and TRBJ2-7; the match to TRBD2 covers 10 bases. Trimming at V came to 5 bases and at J to 7 bases, leaving 9 bases not matched to a gene. The CDR3 loop spans 14 amino acids. Germline lookup yields CDR1 SGHRS and CDR2 YFSETQ. The CDR3 here is CASSSLAGEGEQYF. CDR3 DNA sequence: TGCGCCAGCAGTTCTCTAGCGGGAGAGGGAGAGCAGTACTTC.

The genes are TRBV3-1 (or the pseudogene TRBV3-2) and TRBJ1-2; D possibly corresponds to TRBD1 (5 bases). From germline, CDR1 is LGHDT and CDR2 YNNKEL (reference sequence). CDR3 length equals 15 residues. V gave up 0 bases and J gave up 8 bases, with 16 bases separating them. In DNA, the CDR3 is TGTGCCAGCAGCCAAGATTTCGGCGGGGGACGAGGCTACACCTTC. Its translation: CASSQDFGGGRGYTF.

The rearrangement uses TRBV11-2 and TRBJ2-7; 9 positions match TRBD1. In germline, CDR1 is SGHAT, CDR2 FQNNGV. V shed 5 bases, J shed 4 bases, and the junction held 9 bases outside the gene matches. This CDR3 contains 15 residues. The CDR3 protein is CASSVPGQGLYEQYF. The CDR3 DNA sequence: TGTGCCAGCAGCGTCCCGGGACAGGGTCTGTACGAGCAGTACTTC.

This sequence joins TRBV5-5 and TRBJ1-5, with a tentative D call TRBD1 (6 bases). There are 16 residues in the CDR3. Trimming stripped 0 bases from V and 6 bases from J, with 16 bases between. The germline gives CDR1 SGHKS, CDR2 YYEKEE (reference sequence). CDR3 DNA: TGTGCCAGCAGCTTGGGGGTCGCGGGGGCTCTTCAGCCCCAGCATTTT. Protein: CASSLGVAGALQPQHF. Looking up the rest from reference TRBV5-5 and TRBJ1-5 gives the full variable domain: DAGVTQSPTHLIKTRGQQVTLRCSPISGHKSVSWYQQVLGQGPQFIFQYYEKEERGRGNFPDRFSARQFPNYSSELNVNALLLGDSALYLCASSLGVAGALQPQHFGDGTRLSIL.

The sample holds a few counts of this clone. The chain uses TRBV4-2 and TRBJ2-3; 10 bases align to TRBD2. J was trimmed by 2 bases and V by 1 base; bases with no gene match: 18. The CDR3 runs to 21 residues. Germline CDR1 is LGHNA and CDR2 is YNFKEQ. CDR3 loop: CASSQVGGKAGGTENTDTQYF. DNA for the CDR3: TGTGCCAGCAGCCAAGTCGGAGGGAAAGCGGGGGGGACAGAGAACACAGATACGCAGTATTTT.

The chain recombines TRBV7-9 with TRBJ2-2; 7 bases align to TRBD2. Looked up from germline, CDR1 is SEHNR and CDR2 is FQNEAQ (reference sequence). Germline trimming cut 5 bases from V and 6 bases from J; bases unmatched to any gene: 3. The CDR3 is 13 amino acids. The CDR3, as DNA: TGTGCCAGCAGCAGGGAGGGGCCCGGGGAGCTGTTTTTT. Encoded protein: CASSREGPGELFF.

The chain is built from TRBV5-6 and TRBJ1-1, with D perhaps matching TRBD1 (6 bases). Trimming left V 4 bases short and J 5 bases short, with 18 bases between. This CDR3 region has 15 residues. Germline V gene sequence: CDR1 SGHDT, CDR2 YYEEEE. The CDR3 DNA sequence: TGTGCCAGCAGCCGGAGGACAGAGAGGAGGACTGAAGCTTTCTTT. The encoded protein is CASSRRTERRTEAFF.

V gene TRBV7-9 combines with J gene TRBJ2-7; no firm D call. Germline V gene lookup returns CDR1 SEHNR and CDR2 FQNEAQ (reference sequence). V lost 5 bases and J lost 3, with 8 bases in between. The CDR3 totals 12 residues. CDR3 protein: CASSAGLYEQYF. CDR3 bases: TGTGCCAGCAGCGCTGGCCTCTACGAGCAGTACTTC. The variable domain in full, completed from reference TRBV7-9 and TRBJ2-7, reads DTGVSQNPRHKITKRGQNVTFRCDPISEHNRLYWYRQTLGQGPEFLTYFQNEAQLEKSRLLSDRFSAERPKGSFSTLEIQRTEQGDSAMYLCASSAGLYEQYFGPGTRLTVT.

The genes are TRBV21-1 and TRBJ2-6; the table's TRBD1 call for D was not verified on the DNA. TRBV21-1 is a known pseudogene. The length of the CDR3 is 18 residues. Here the CDR3 reads CASSKSLDKASGANVLTF. The CDR3 DNA follows: TGTGCCAGCAGCAAATCCTTGGACAAGGCGAGTGGGGCCAACGTCCTGACTTTC.

This rearrangement joins TRBV2 to TRBJ2-7, with TRBD2 matching 13 bases. The ends lost 5 bases at V and 2 bases at J; junction bases unmatched: 0. The CDR3 is 14 amino acids. Germline V gene data show CDR1 as SNHLY and CDR2 as FYNNEI. The CDR3: CASSTSGGAYEQYF. The CDR3 bases are TGTGCCAGCAGTACTAGCGGGGGGGCCTACGAGCAGTACTTC.

CDR3 in amino acids: CASSQDGTGNEKLFF. In DNA form, the CDR3 reads TGCGCCAGCAGCCAGGACGGGACAGGGAACGAAAAACTGTTTTTT. The chain couples TRBV4-1 to TRBJ1-4; 9 bases are a match to TRBD1. Germline V lookup: CDR1 MGHRA, CDR2 YSYEKL. With 3 bases clipped from V and 8 bases from J, the junction kept 7 bases outside the gene matches. There are 15 residues in the CDR3.

On this clone itself: The junction departs from germline at one end; a sequencing error may be responsible. The chain combines TRBV30 with TRBJ1-5; TRBD1 is a possible D gene (5 bases). Germline lookup yields CDR1 GTSNPN and CDR2 SVGIG (reference sequence). The CDR3 consists of 16 residues. CDR3 protein: CAWSPRARRGNRPQHF. The DNA for the CDR3 is TGTGCCTGGAGTCCCCGGGCCCGAAGGGGCAATCGGCCCCAGCATTTT.

This rearrangement joins TRBV18 to TRBJ2-1, with 9 bases fitting TRBD2. V gave up 0 bases and J gave up 5 bases; unmatched junction bases: 5. The CDR3 extends over 16 amino acids. Germline CDR1 reads KGHSH; CDR2 reads LQKENI. The CDR3 region is CASSPPASGVHNEQFF. The CDR3 bases are TGTGCCAGCTCACCACCGGCTAGCGGGGTTCACAATGAGCAGTTCTTC. The full variable domain, in which reference TRBV18 and TRBJ2-1 provide the parts outside the CDR3, is NAGVMQNPRHLVRRRGQEARLRCSPMKGHSHVYWYRQLPEEGLKFMVYLQKENIIDESGMPKERFSAEFPKEGPSILRIQQVVRGDSAAYFCASSPPASGVHNEQFFGPGTRLTVL.

The chain has TRBV5-4 and TRBJ1-1; D perhaps matches TRBD1 (5 bases). Trimming cost V 4 bases and J 8 bases, with 9 bases left between them. CDR3 length equals 11 residues. Germline CDR1 is SGHNT and CDR2 is YYREEE (reference sequence). CDR3 coding DNA: TGTGCCAGCAGCCTTGACAGCGAAGCTTTCTTT. Its translation is CASSLDSEAFF.

The rearrangement links TRBV19 to TRBJ2-2, with 9 bases matching TRBD1. Germline V gene data show CDR1 as LNHDA and CDR2 as SQIVND (reference sequence). This CDR3 is built from 13 residues. Losses at the gene ends were 7 bases for V and 6 bases for J; bases not matched to a gene: 3. The CDR3 DNA is TGTGCCAGTACCCGGACAGGGGCCGGGGAGCTGTTTTTT. Translated, it gives CASTRTGAGELFF. The variable domain in full, with the rest retrieved from reference TRBV19 and TRBJ2-2, is DGGITQSPKYLFRKEGQNVTLSCEQNLNHDAMYWYRQDPGQGLRLIYYSQIVNDFQKGDIAEGYSVSREKKESFPLTVTSAQKNPTAFYLCASTRTGAGELFFGEGSRLTVL.

The chain combines TRBV3-1 (or the pseudogene TRBV3-2) with TRBJ2-2; 11 positions match TRBD2. The V gene's germline CDR1 is LGHDT and CDR2 YNNKEL (reference sequence). V trimming: 5 bases; J trimming: 0 bases; junction bases outside the gene matches: 5. This CDR3 is built from 17 residues. CDR3 sequence reads: CASSTHSGRANTGELFF. The CDR3 bases are TGTGCCAGCAGCACTCATAGCGGGAGGGCGAACACCGGGGAGCTGTTTTTT.

This clone was observed once. The chain joins TRBV5-1 to TRBJ2-4; tentatively, D is TRBD1 (5 bases). Looked up from germline, CDR1 is SGHRS and CDR2 is YFSETQ. V shed 3 bases and J shed 0 bases, with 13 bases lying between them. The CDR3 sequence is 16 residues long. The CDR3 here is CASSSDRRIAKNIQYF. CDR3 DNA: TGCGCCAGCAGCTCTGACAGACGGATAGCCAAAAACATTCAGTACTTC.

The rearrangement links TRBV6-6 to TRBJ2-2; 11 nucleotides agree with TRBD2. There are 14 residues in the CDR3. V dropped 11 bases and J dropped 2; count of bases not matched to a gene: 4. The germline CDR1 and CDR2 sequences are MNHNY and SVGAGI (reference sequence). CDR3 DNA sequence: TGTGCCCTAGCGGGGGGCCCAAACACCGGGGAGCTGTTTTTT. This codes for CALAGGPNTGELFF.

This clone was seen only a few times. V and J are TRBV10-3 and TRBJ2-6, with TRBD1 matching over 12 bases. This CDR3 is 17 amino acids long. CDR1 is ENHRY, CDR2 SYGVKD, per germline. Losses at the gene ends were 8 bases for V and 0 bases for J; bases not matched to a gene: 5. The CDR3 reads CAIGGDRGLSGANVLTF. For the CDR3, the DNA is TGTGCCATCGGCGGGGACAGGGGGCTCTCTGGGGCCAACGTCCTGACTTTC.